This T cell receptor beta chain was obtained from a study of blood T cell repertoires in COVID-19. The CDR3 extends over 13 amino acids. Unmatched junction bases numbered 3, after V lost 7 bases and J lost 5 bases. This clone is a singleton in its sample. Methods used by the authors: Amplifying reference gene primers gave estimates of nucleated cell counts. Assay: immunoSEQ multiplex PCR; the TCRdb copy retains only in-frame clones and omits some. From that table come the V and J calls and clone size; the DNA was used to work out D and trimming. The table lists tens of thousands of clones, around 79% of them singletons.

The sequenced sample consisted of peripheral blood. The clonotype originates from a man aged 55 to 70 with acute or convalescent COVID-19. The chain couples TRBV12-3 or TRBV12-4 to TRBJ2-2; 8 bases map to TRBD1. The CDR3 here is CASTRTGTGELFF. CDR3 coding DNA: TGTGCCAGCACCCGGACAGGGACCGGGGAGCTGTTTTTT.